This TCR beta chain was sequenced for a study of long-term antiretroviral therapy in people with HIV. There are 14 residues in the CDR3. With 8 bases clipped from V and 2 bases from J, the junction kept 7 bases outside the gene matches. CDR1 is MNHNS and CDR2 is SASEGT in the germline V gene. Findings and limits, study-wide: Increased diversity was seen after ART, yet it remained lower than in transplant donor controls. From about 2003 to 2018, blood was obtained, possibly while participants received older ART regimens. Comparison with controls showed narrower CDR3 length ranges in HIV repertoires.

In regard to this clone: What it recognizes is unknown.

Assay version v3.0 of immunoSEQ was used, and it was run at survey level. The protocol was immunoSEQ multiplex PCR, while the TCRdb copy is restricted to in-frame clones and leaves out a portion. The table shows approximately 27,000 clones, with about 93% occurring only once. Each HIV-infected participant was given treatment in the United States. The source material was unsorted PBMCs, sampled around 5 years after starting antiretroviral therapy. The TCR originated in a woman in her 40s with HIV. The rearrangement links TRBV6-1 to TRBJ2-7, with TRBD1 matching over 9 bases. In DNA form, the CDR3 reads TGTGCCAGCGCTACAGGGGGCCTAGCCTACGAGCAGTACTTC. It yields the protein CASATGGLAYEQYF.